This section outlines one TCR beta chain sequence together with its context. As yet, its antigen is unknown. The CDR3 is 14 residues long. The germline V and J ends were trimmed by 0 bases and 6 bases, with 11 bases remaining between them. CDR1 and CDR2 from the germline V gene are MNHEY and SVGAGI. The assay was immunoSEQ multiplex PCR, and TCRdb's table has in-frame clones only and misses some. The repertoire holds 950,000 to 1,100,000 clones, with around 82% as singletons. The data derive from a study of shared clonotypes between healthy human individuals. Study results and caveats: Although depth was large, rarefaction showed that sequencing of the sorted subsets was incomplete.

The clonotype was recovered from a young man in good health. Some clones in this sample may be carry-over from other donors' samples. Sequencing was carried out using memory CD4+ T cells from PBMCs. The sample's subset: CD45RA-negative fraction. V is TRBV6-5 and J is TRBJ1-1, with a possible D match to TRBD1 (5 bases). In DNA form, the CDR3 reads TGTGCCAGCAGTTACTCGAGTTGGACATCTGAAGCTTTCTTT. Amino acids: CASSYSSWTSEAFF.